This TCR beta chain was recorded in a study of T cell repertoires in cytomegalovirus infection. There are many counts of this clonotype. Its antigen is unknown. One entry per CDR3 protein results from TCRdb running MiXCR on the reads. Of just over 450,000 distinct CDR3 sequences listed, about 42% are singletons. The V gene end was trimmed by 4 bases and the J gene end by 14 bases; junction bases not matched to a gene: 7. CDR1 is LGHNA, CDR2 YNFKEQ, per germline. The CDR3 runs 13 residues. The rearrangement joins TRBV4-2 to TRBJ2-5; 13 bases agree with TRBD2. The sample consisted of cultured PBMCs, taken from culture after CMV antigen stimulation. The TCR sequence derives from a human donor in good health (CMV status not recorded). Some clones in this sample may be carry-over from other donors' samples. CDR3 sequence (DNA): TGTGCCAGCAGCCTTACGGGACTAGCGGGGACTTACTTC. Translating gives CASSLTGLAGTYF.